A selection of T cell receptor beta chains follows, all from one sample in a study of shared clonotypes between healthy human individuals. Libraries were prepared by immunoSEQ multiplex PCR; TCRdb keeps only in-frame clonotypes and omits some of them. The data show about 800,000 clones, with just over 95% seen just once and around 0.25% held by the top ten. Sequencing was performed on naive CD8+ T cells sorted from blood. The receptors derive from a young man in good health. Each CDR3 is given without its conserved first and last residue. The D gene is left open where the match is weak.

D gene	V gene	CDR3 length	J gene	CDR3 protein
TRBD2	TRBV11-2	15	TRBJ2-5	ASSSGLAGWEEETQY
NA	TRBV5-1	16	TRBJ2-1	ASSLGQTTRGNQNEQF
NA	TRBV6-4	17	TRBJ2-5	ASSNRGGGIPRGRETQY
NA	TRBV7-1	10	TRBJ1-5	ASSRHDQPQH
NA	TRBV20-1	9	TRBJ2-5	SARITETQY
TRBD2	TRBV27	14	TRBJ2-7	ASGYDRTSGSYEQY
NA	TRBV7-2	10	TRBJ2-7	ASSFRLEEQY
NA	TRBV13	10	TRBJ1-2	ASSLLSYGYT
NA	TRBV25-1	9	TRBJ1-4	ASSLGQKLF
TRBD2	TRBV28	12	TRBJ2-4	ASSFRGGGNIQY
TRBD1	TRBV6-5	12	TRBJ2-2	ASSYSQGAGELF
TRBD2	TRBV7-9	12	TRBJ2-1	ASSRTSNYNEQF
NA	TRBV10-2	16	TRBJ2-7	ASSEIAFSAGKHYEQY
NA	TRBV6-1	13	TRBJ2-7	ASAQSNRAPYEQY
TRBD2	TRBV7-9	15	TRBJ2-4	ASSFGEAGWEGNIQY
NA	TRBV4-3	16	TRBJ2-7	ASSQDRTVDLSSYEQY
NA	TRBV5-4	13	TRBJ2-3	ASSLRGIGTDTQY
TRBD2	TRBV11-2	13	TRBJ2-5	ASSRRLAGEETQY
TRBD1	TRBV4-1	13	TRBJ1-4	ASSPGQNLNEKLF
NA	TRBV7-9	15	TRBJ2-1	ASSLALGLGGNNEQF
TRBD2	TRBV30	11	TRBJ2-7	AWSASGRHEQY
TRBD2	TRBV19	11	TRBJ2-7	ASSPSGIYEQY
NA	TRBV7-8	13	TRBJ2-7	ASSLALMGLYEQY
TRBD1	TRBV7-9	11	TRBJ2-7	ASSFQGDHEQY
NA	TRBV27	9	TRBJ2-7	ASNGPYEQY
TRBD2	TRBV11-2	15	TRBJ2-7	ASSLALLGAGGYEQY
NA	TRBV2	12	TRBJ1-5	ASTPPRGGQPQH
NA	TRBV27	12	TRBJ2-1	ASSIRDQYNEQF
NA	TRBV5-6	10	TRBJ2-7	ASSSISYEQY
TRBD1	TRBV28	13	TRBJ1-5	ASSLVTGGKQPQH